Below, 11 T cell receptor beta chains from the same sample are listed, as sequenced in a study of CD8 T cells in ankylosing spondylitis. TCRdb recomputed calls from the 5' RACE reads with MiXCR, one row per CDR3 protein. The sample consists of 100,000 to 150,000 distinct CDR3 sequences, roughly 8.8% of them appearing once. Sequenced material: blood, either unsorted or a sorted T cell fraction (not recorded which). The receptor set was obtained from a male donor with ankylosing spondylitis or in good health (not recorded which).

There are many counts of this clonotype. This chain joins TRBV4-2 and TRBJ1-5; D unclear. V was cut by 3 bases and J by 5 bases, with 11 bases left in between. Germline V gene data show CDR1 as LGHNA and CDR2 as YNFKEQ. This CDR3 has 14 amino acids. Written as DNA, the CDR3 is TGTGCCAGCAGCCAGGAGGGAGGTCATCAGCCCCAGCATTTT. Translating it yields CASSQEGGHQPQHF.

The V call is TRBV14, the J call TRBJ2-5; 13 bases agree with TRBD2. Germline loops: CDR1 SGHDN, CDR2 FVKESK. V shed 4 bases and J 4 bases; nucleotides not matched to a gene: 6. The CDR3 runs 16 residues. In DNA form, the CDR3 reads TGTGCCAGCAGCCCCGGACTAGCGGGAGCCCTAGAGACCCAGTACTTC. Amino acid sequence: CASSPGLAGALETQYF.

This clonotype was recorded at least ten times. This chain joins TRBV29-1 and TRBJ2-5; perhaps TRBD2 as D (5 bases). From germline, CDR1 is SQVTM and CDR2 ANQGSEA. The V end lost 6 bases, the J end lost 2 bases, and 16 bases lay between the germline ends. The CDR3 has 14 amino acids. In DNA, the CDR3 is TGCAGCGTCGACGACACGAGAGGGCAAGAGACCCAGTACTTC. This codes for CSVDDTRGQETQYF.

The chain employs TRBV20-1 and TRBJ2-1; 15 nucleotides align to TRBD2. The junction had 9 bases not matched to a gene; V was cut back by 5 bases and J by 7 bases. This CDR3 spans 16 amino acids. CDR1 and CDR2 (germline): DFQATT, SNEGSKA (reference sequence). The CDR3 DNA sequence: TGCAGTGCTGACGTAGGACTAGCGGGAGGGGGTAATGAGCAGTTCTTC. It yields the protein CSADVGLAGGGNEQFF.

The V and J genes are TRBV6-2 or TRBV6-3 and TRBJ2-2; 7 bases agree with TRBD2. The V gene end was trimmed by 6 bases and the J gene end by 1 base; junction bases not matched to a gene: 5. CDR1 and CDR2 from the germline V gene are MNHEY and SVGEGT. CDR3 length: 15 amino acids. CDR3 sequence: CASSPRGVNTGELFF. The DNA for the CDR3 is TGTGCCAGCAGCCCCCGGGGGGTGAACACCGGGGAGCTGTTTTTT.

The chain has TRBV20-1 and TRBJ2-1, with 7 bases identical to TRBD1. The trim removed 0 bases at V and 8 bases at J, leaving 10 bases unmatched. The germline V gene encodes CDR1 DFQATT and CDR2 SNEGSKA (reference sequence). The CDR3 covers 15 residues. For the CDR3, the DNA is TGCAGTGCTAGAGATTCCGGACAGGCCGCCCATGAGCAGTTCTTC. Translating gives CSARDSGQAAHEQFF.

In this sample, this clonotype turned up many times. V is TRBV7-2 and J is TRBJ2-5, with a weak D call TRBD2 (5 bases). CDR1 is SGHTA and CDR2 is FQGNSA in the germline V gene. The CDR3 has 13 amino acids. Between the trimmed V and J ends, which lost 2 bases and 7 bases, there was a span of 11 bases. CDR3 bases: TGTGCCAGCAGCTTATTGCCCGAGGGGACCCAGTACTTC. As protein: CASSLLPEGTQYF.

This clonotype was recorded at least ten times. Germline and junction disagree at one end, which may indicate a read error. The rearrangement links TRBV7-7 to TRBJ2-5; 9 nucleotides agree with TRBD2. Per germline, CDR1 SSHAT and CDR2 FNYEAQ (reference sequence). The CDR3 runs to 14 residues. CDR3 coding DNA: TGTGCTAGCAGCTTAGCGGGAGAAGGGGAGACCCAGTACTTC. This sequence encodes CASSLAGEGETQYF.

The chain links TRBV5-8 to TRBJ2-2; maybe TRBD1 (7 bases). V was cut by 2 bases and J by 5 bases, with 13 bases left in between. CDR1 and CDR2 from the germline V gene are SGHTS and YDEGEE. The CDR3 spans 15 residues. CDR3 region: CASSFTGAGTGELFF. As DNA, the CDR3 is TGTGCCAGCAGCTTCACAGGGGCGGGGACCGGGGAGCTGTTTTTT.

This clonotype has ten or more counts. The genes are TRBV27 and TRBJ1-2, with 9 bases identical to TRBD1. CDR3 size: 18 residues. Germline V gene sequence: CDR1 MNHEY, CDR2 SMNVEV (reference sequence). J gave up 0 bases and V 0 bases, and 8 bases lay outside the gene matches. The CDR3 spells CASSLSRTGVTANYGYTF. CDR3 nucleotide sequence: TGTGCCAGCAGTTTATCGAGGACAGGGGTCACAGCTAACTATGGCTACACCTTC.

This clonotype was picked up many times. The chain employs TRBV5-1 and TRBJ2-5; possible D gene TRBD2, 6 bases. The V and J ends lost 4 bases and 2 bases respectively, with 9 bases between them. The CDR3 length is 13 residues. Germline V gene lookup returns CDR1 SGHRS and CDR2 YFSETQ. This chain's CDR3 is CASSVGLQETQYF. DNA of the CDR3: TGCGCCAGCAGCGTGGGACTTCAAGAGACCCAGTACTTC.